Each of the 2 T cell receptor beta chains below was sequenced from the same sample in a study of shared clonotypes between healthy human individuals. Clones were sequenced by immunoSEQ multiplex PCR, and TCRdb holds only the in-frame ones, with some missing. The repertoire holds about 660,000 clones, over 65% seen once, with approximately 1.8% in the top ten. Specimen: memory CD4+ T cells sorted from blood. Sample subset: CD45RA-negative fraction. These receptors came from a woman in her twenties or thirties in good health.

There are a few counts of this clone. Other DNA sequences in this specimen translate into the identical CDR3. J is TRBJ1-3 and V is TRBV5-1; 7 positions match TRBD1. Germline trimming cut 5 bases from V and 2 bases from J; bases unmatched to any gene: 4. Per germline, CDR1 SGHRS and CDR2 YFSETQ. This CDR3 has 14 amino acids. In DNA form, the CDR3 reads TGCGCCAGCAGTGTCGGGACAGCTGGAAACACCATATATTTT. Protein sequence: CASSVGTAGNTIYF.

This rearrangement joins TRBV29-1 to TRBJ1-5; the D is unclear. Trimming left V 4 bases short and J 6 bases short, with 10 bases between. The CDR3 consists of 12 residues. CDR1 and CDR2 (germline): SQVTM, ANQGSEA. DNA of the CDR3: TGCAGCGTTGGGGAGGTCAGTCAGCCCCAGCATTTT. Protein product: CSVGEVSQPQHF.